This entry features one T cell receptor beta chain sequence. Its antigen is as yet unknown. The sample is drawn from a study of PD-1 blockade in classical Hodgkin lymphoma. Study-level information: Patients got intravenous nivolumab 3 mg/kg every 2 weeks.

Findings and caveats of the study: Complete responders entered with baseline diversity on par with newly diagnosed patients, the results showed. Why the repertoires differ is still unclear, perhaps disease activity or prior therapy. The CD4+ diversity rise by C4D1 was clearest in complete responders.

Germline loops: CDR1 SGDLS, CDR2 YYNGEE. The CDR3 contains 14 residues. Between the trimmed V and J ends, which lost 2 bases and 4 bases, there was a span of 13 bases. Sequencing used immunoSEQ multiplex PCR; TCRdb keeps in-frame clones, though not all of them. The table has approximately 44,000 clones, around 69% seen once. Time point indicated: cycle 4 day 1 (C4D1), after more than five weeks of nivolumab. Every one of the patients relapsed after autologous stem cell transplantation (brentuximab vedotin exposure was variable). The V call is TRBV9, the J call TRBJ2-7, with TRBD2 as a possible D gene (6 bases). This receptor was taken from a human donor with classical Hodgkin lymphoma. The sequencing here drew on peripheral blood mononuclear cells (PBMCs), taken before the fourth cycle of nivolumab. CDR3 coding DNA: TGTGCCAGCAGCGTGGGGGGTTTAGGATACGAGCAGTACTTC. Translation: CASSVGGLGYEQYF.